This T cell receptor (beta chain) was retrieved from a study of blood T cell repertoires in COVID-19. Donors were grouped by their self-reported clinical history. Exposed enrollees encountered a COVID-19 case at some point within 2 weeks before study entry. Method: immunoSEQ multiplex PCR; TCRdb's copy keeps in-frame clones and lacks some. Here the sample spans approximately 250,000 clones, 80% to 90% being singletons. Germline-derived CDR1 and CDR2 are LGHNA and YSLEER. V gave up 0 bases and J gave up 6 bases, with 14 bases separating them. CDR3 length: 15 residues. The genes are TRBV4-3 and TRBJ1-1; D unresolved. Sequencing used PBMCs or T cells enriched from blood (not recorded which). This TCR derives from a woman in her 40s who had been exposed to COVID-19. CDR3 loop: CASSQDWQRSAEAFF. In DNA, the CDR3 is TGCGCCAGCAGCCAAGATTGGCAGAGAAGCGCTGAAGCTTTCTTT.